Each of the 18 T cell receptor beta chains below was sequenced from the same sample in a study of CD8 T cells in ankylosing spondylitis. TCRdb reanalysed the 5' RACE reads using MiXCR and keeps one entry per CDR3 protein. The sample yields a few hundred thousand distinct CDR3 sequences, less than 25% seen once. Material for sequencing was blood, either unsorted or a sorted T cell fraction (not recorded which). All receptors come from a female donor with ankylosing spondylitis or in good health (not recorded which).

The rearrangement joins TRBV24-1 to TRBJ2-3; 14 bases agree with TRBD2. CDR1 and CDR2 (germline): KGHDR, SFDVKD. The CDR3 spans 16 residues. V trimming: 4 bases; J trimming: 4 bases; junction bases outside the gene matches: 3. DNA for the CDR3: TGTGCCACCAGTGACAGACTAGCGGGAGGGCCAGATACGCAGTATTTT. Residues: CATSDRLAGGPDTQYF.

There are a few counts of this clonotype. The gene calls are TRBV12-3 or TRBV12-4 and TRBJ2-5, with 12 positions matching TRBD2. The J segment lost 5 bases and the V segment lost 3 bases, leaving 10 bases of the junction unmatched. The CDR3 has 17 residues. The CDR3 region has the DNA TGTGCCAGCAGTTTGAGGCGTCTAGCGGGAGGGCCGGAGACCCAGTACTTC. It yields the protein CASSLRRLAGGPETQYF.

The sample holds a few counts of this clonotype. The V call is TRBV12-3 or TRBV12-4, the J call TRBJ2-5, with D maybe TRBD1 (6 bases). With 6 bases removed from V and 7 bases from J, the gap between germline ends came to 15 bases. The CDR3 sequence is 13 residues long. In DNA form, the CDR3 reads TGTGCCAGCAGAGGGGGACAAAGTGGGACCCAGTACTTC. Translated, it gives CASRGGQSGTQYF.

This clonotype was observed a handful of times. The gene calls are TRBV12-3 or TRBV12-4 and TRBJ1-2; D possibly corresponds to TRBD1 (6 bases). Trimming took 6 bases from V and 5 from J, leaving 16 bases between them. CDR3 length equals 14 residues. This chain's CDR3 is CASSPTGFRYGYTF. The CDR3 DNA is TGTGCCAGCAGCCCGACAGGTTTCCGATATGGCTACACCTTC.

This clonotype showed up just a few times. The chain has TRBV5-1 and TRBJ2-3; D remains unclear. The V end was cut by 0 bases, the J end by 3 bases, with 5 bases between. From germline, CDR1 is SGHRS and CDR2 YFSETQ. The CDR3 totals 13 residues. This chain's CDR3 is CASSLEVTDTQYF. The CDR3 region has the DNA TGCGCCAGCAGCTTGGAGGTTACAGATACGCAGTATTTT.

The genes are TRBV4-1 and TRBJ2-7; D is possibly TRBD2 (6 bases). The CDR3 runs to 17 residues. Germline CDR1 is MGHRA and CDR2 is YSYEKL. Between the trimmed V and J ends, which lost 0 bases and 6 bases, there was a span of 21 bases. Written as DNA, the CDR3 is TGCGCCAGCAGCCAAGATTTGGGAGGTCTCCCCCCTACCGAGCAGTACTTC. As protein: CASSQDLGGLPPTEQYF.

V gene TRBV12-3 or TRBV12-4 combines with J gene TRBJ2-7; 14 nucleotides line up with TRBD2. V shed 6 bases and J 5 bases; nucleotides not matched to a gene: 9. The CDR3 is 16 amino acids. Here the CDR3 DNA reads TGTGCCAGCAGCATCGGGACTAGCGGGAGTTGGAACGAGCAGTACTTC. It yields the protein CASSIGTSGSWNEQYF.

The V gene is TRBV6-5, the J gene TRBJ2-7, with 9 positions matching TRBD2. The CDR3 is made up of 18 amino acids. J gave up 4 bases and V 0 bases, and 13 bases lay outside the gene matches. The V gene's germline CDR1 is MNHEY and CDR2 SVGAGI. CDR3 sequence reads: CASSYSIPISGSSYEQYF. As DNA, the CDR3 is TGTGCCAGCAGTTACTCCATCCCGATTAGCGGGAGTTCTTACGAGCAGTACTTC.

This clonotype has a count of ten or more. The chain has TRBV5-1 and TRBJ2-3; possibly TRBD1 for D (5 bases). Per the germline V gene, CDR1 is SGHRS and CDR2 is YFSETQ. V shed 0 bases and J shed 9 bases, with 5 bases lying between them. There are 11 residues in the CDR3. This chain's CDR3 is CASSLEGTQYF. DNA for the CDR3: TGCGCCAGCAGCTTGGAGGGGACGCAGTATTTT.

The V call is TRBV5-1, the J call TRBJ1-1; TRBD1 is a possible D gene (5 bases). Germline V gene sequence: CDR1 SGHRS, CDR2 YFSETQ. The length of the CDR3 is 16 residues. Trimming took off 0 bases at V and 4 bases at J, with 16 bases between the two ends. The CDR3 coding sequence is TGCGCCAGCAGCTTGGTTCCCTTGCAGGGACCCACTGAAGCTTTCTTT. Protein product: CASSLVPLQGPTEAFF.

DNA of the CDR3: TGTGCCAGCAGCTCCTCAGGGTACTATGGCTACACCTTC. Translated: CASSSSGYYGYTF. The rearrangement joins TRBV6-2 or TRBV6-3 to TRBJ1-2, with D possibly TRBD1 on 5 matching bases. The V end was cut by 6 bases, the J end by 3 bases, with 11 bases between. Germline values: CDR1 MNHEY, CDR2 SVGEGT. The CDR3 runs 13 residues.

The chain links TRBV20-1 to TRBJ1-3, with D unresolved. The length of the CDR3 is 14 residues. Germline V gene sequence: CDR1 DFQATT, CDR2 SNEGSKA (reference sequence). The V end was cut by 0 bases, the J end by 7 bases, with 13 bases between. CDR3 region: CSARDQSLRNTIYF. In DNA form, the CDR3 reads TGCAGTGCTAGAGACCAGAGTCTTCGCAACACCATATATTTT.

This clonotype was seen a few times. At one of its ends the junction is not consistent with the germline gene, which may arise from a read error. The chain has TRBV6-2 or TRBV6-3 and TRBJ2-2; weak D call: TRBD2 (7 bases). The CDR3 sequence is 16 residues long. Germline lookup yields CDR1 MNHEY and CDR2 SVGEGT. Here the CDR3 DNA reads TGCGCCAGCAGTAAGGGGGGGACCCCGAACACCGGGGAGCTGTTTTTT. This encodes CASSKGGTPNTGELFF.

The chain employs TRBV6-1 and TRBJ2-6; D uncertain. Per the germline V gene, CDR1 is MNHNS and CDR2 is SASEGT. The CDR3 has 16 amino acids. Trimming took 6 bases from V and 2 from J, leaving 14 bases between them. Here the CDR3 reads CASRPRTFPGANVLTF. In nucleotides, the CDR3 is TGTGCCAGCAGGCCCCGAACGTTCCCTGGGGCCAACGTCCTGACTTTC.

The genes are TRBV6-2 or TRBV6-3 and TRBJ1-1, with D possibly TRBD1 on 5 matching bases. The germline gives CDR1 MNHEY, CDR2 SVGEGT. Between the trimmed V and J ends, which lost 6 bases and 5 bases, there was a span of 13 bases. This CDR3 comprises 13 residues. The CDR3 reads CASSRGWGTEAFF. CDR3 in DNA: TGTGCCAGCAGCCGGGGGTGGGGGACTGAAGCTTTCTTT.

Ten or more counts support this clonotype. The genes are TRBV9 and TRBJ2-1; TRBD2 agrees at 8 bases. This CDR3 is built from 16 residues. Germline V lookup: CDR1 SGDLS, CDR2 YYNGEE. Trimming took 3 bases from V and 4 from J; bases not matched to a gene: 9. CDR3 in DNA: TGTGCCAGCAGCGCGCAATCGACTAGCGAGTACAATGAGCAGTTCTTC. Amino acids: CASSAQSTSEYNEQFF.

This chain uses TRBV20-1 with TRBJ2-7, with TRBD2 matching over 8 bases. The V gene's germline CDR1 is DFQATT and CDR2 SNEGSKA (reference sequence). V was clipped by 6 bases and J by 3 bases; unmatched bases: 10. This CDR3 region has 14 residues. CDR3 amino acids: CSAKRLAGSYEQYF. The CDR3 DNA reads TGCAGTGCCAAGCGGTTAGCGGGAAGCTACGAGCAGTACTTC.

This clonotype was seen more than once but under ten times. The V and J genes are TRBV14 and TRBJ1-1, with D maybe TRBD1 (5 bases). The CDR3 consists of 12 residues. From germline, CDR1 is SGHDN and CDR2 FVKESK. Trimming pared 3 bases from V and 4 bases from J, leaving 6 bases between. CDR3 nucleotide sequence: TGTGCCAGCAGCCAGAGGGGCACTGAAGCTTTCTTT. Translated, it gives CASSQRGTEAFF.